These T cell receptor beta chains were read from a single sample in a study of control samples from healthy donors and cancer patients. Measured with immunoSEQ multiplex PCR; TCRdb has only the in-frame clones, and not every one. The sample holds 150,000 to 200,000 clones; 91% are singletons and the top ten take approximately 1.4%. Sequenced material: blood. The receptors were gathered from a woman aged 25 to 39 in good health. The CDR3 runs from the conserved cysteine through the conserved F or W. A D gene is named only where the DNA matches it firmly. Clone size appears in some rows only: once, few, many, or a class for an expanded clone.

v_gene	abundance	j_gene	d_gene	CDR3aa	CDR3nt
TRBV9	-	TRBJ2-2	TRBD1	CASSVQGANTGELFF	TGTGCCAGCAGCGTCCAGGGGGCGAACACCGGGGAGCTGTTTTTT
TRBV15	once	TRBJ1-5	-	CATSRDLGGNQPQHF	TGTGCCACCAGCAGAGATTTGGGGGGGAATCAGCCCCAGCATTTT
TRBV11-2	-	TRBJ2-1	-	CASSPGTHEQFF	TGTGCCAGCAGCCCCGGGACTCATGAGCAGTTCTTC
TRBV3-1/TRBV3-2	-	TRBJ1-5	-	CASSQDGPYSNQPQHF	TGTGCCAGCAGCCAAGACGGGCCGTATAGCAATCAGCCCCAGCATTTT
TRBV4-3	-	TRBJ2-1	TRBD1	CASSRETGREQFF	TGCGCCAGCAGCCGCGAGACAGGGCGTGAGCAGTTCTTC
TRBV5-8	-	TRBJ1-5	-	CASNEGSGNQPQHF	TGTGCCAGCAACGAGGGGTCCGGCAATCAGCCCCAGCATTTT
TRBV5-1	-	TRBJ2-7	TRBD1	CASSGDSYEQYF	TGCGCCAGCAGCGGGGACAGTTACGAGCAGTACTTC
TRBV28	-	TRBJ1-5	TRBD1	CASRGQGGQPQHF	TGTGCCAGCAGGGGACAGGGGGGTCAGCCCCAGCATTTT
TRBV5-5	-	TRBJ2-3	TRBD2	CASSGLAGYTDTQYF	TGTGCCAGCAGCGGACTAGCGGGATACACAGATACGCAGTATTTT
TRBV9	-	TRBJ2-4	-	CASSVGGGTKNIQYF	TGTGCCAGCAGCGTAGGAGGGGGGACCAAAAACATTCAGTACTTC
TRBV15	-	TRBJ2-6	-	CATSRDTRSGANVLTF	TGTGCCACCAGCAGAGACACGCGATCTGGGGCCAACGTCCTGACTTTC
TRBV15	few	TRBJ2-7	TRBD1	CATSRGTGRDEQYF	TGTGCCACCAGCAGAGGGACAGGAAGGGACGAGCAGTACTTC
TRBV6-1	-	TRBJ2-7	-	CASSEAGSYEQYF	TGTGCCAGCAGTGAGGCCGGCTCCTACGAGCAGTACTTC
TRBV19	-	TRBJ1-2	TRBD1	CASSPGTGGGYTF	TGTGCCAGTAGTCCTGGGACAGGGGGAGGCTACACCTTC
TRBV19	few	TRBJ2-3	TRBD2	CASRLAGADTQYF	TGTGCCAGTAGACTAGCGGGAGCAGATACGCAGTATTTT
TRBV20-1	once	TRBJ1-2	-	CSARGGGYTF	TGCAGTGCTAGAGGGGGAGGCTACACCTTC
TRBV6-2/TRBV6-3	-	TRBJ2-1	TRBD2	CASSFTSEYNEQFF	TGTGCCAGCAGTTTTACTAGCGAATACAATGAGCAGTTCTTC
TRBV7-8	-	TRBJ1-2	TRBD1	CASRGDRGFGNYGYTF	TGTGCCAGCAGAGGAGACAGGGGCTTTGGGAACTATGGCTACACCTTC
TRBV5-5	-	TRBJ1-2	-	CASSLAQNYGYTF	TGTGCCAGCAGCTTGGCACAGAACTATGGCTACACCTTC
TRBV27	-	TRBJ1-5	-	CARVDSSNQPQHF	TGTGCCAGAGTTGACAGTAGCAATCAGCCCCAGCATTTT
TRBV27	-	TRBJ2-7	TRBD2	CASSLLGGRAHEQYF	TGTGCCAGCAGTTTATTGGGCGGGAGGGCCCACGAGCAGTACTTC
TRBV5-6	-	TRBJ1-5	-	CASSLVENQPQHF	TGTGCCAGCAGCTTGGTAGAAAATCAGCCCCAGCATTTT
TRBV7-2	-	TRBJ2-1	TRBD1	CASSLHPTGQVYNEQFF	TGTGCCAGCAGCTTACATCCGACAGGGCAAGTTTACAATGAGCAGTTCTTC
TRBV18	-	TRBJ2-6	-	CASSPGAAGANVLTF	TGTGCCAGCTCACCGGGGGCGGCTGGGGCCAACGTCCTGACTTTC
TRBV9	-	TRBJ2-1	-	CASSVSGDNEQFF	TGTGCCAGCAGCGTATCGGGAGACAATGAGCAGTTCTTC
TRBV28	-	TRBJ2-2	TRBD2	CASGLAGEVGELFF	TGTGCCAGCGGACTAGCGGGAGAGGTCGGGGAGCTGTTTTTT
TRBV10-1	-	TRBJ1-6	-	CASSEELNSPLHF	TGCGCCAGCAGTGAAGAACTGAATTCACCCCTCCACTTT
TRBV11-2	once	TRBJ1-2	-	CASSLGGGYGYTF	TGTGCCAGCAGCTTAGGGGGGGGCTATGGCTACACCTTC
TRBV12-3/TRBV12-4	-	TRBJ1-5	-	CASSGDGDQPQHF	TGTGCCAGCAGTGGGGACGGAGATCAGCCCCAGCATTTT
TRBV10-3	-	TRBJ1-5	TRBD1	CAISEGGQGAGQPQHF	TGTGCCATCAGTGAAGGGGGACAGGGGGCTGGTCAGCCCCAGCATTTT
TRBV14	-	TRBJ1-1	-	CASSQDVGGFDTEAFF	TGTGCCAGCAGCCAAGATGTGGGGGGGTTCGACACTGAAGCTTTCTTT
TRBV9	-	TRBJ1-3	TRBD1	CASSVGEGAAGNTIYF	TGTGCCAGCAGCGTAGGGGAGGGGGCCGCTGGAAACACCATATATTTT
TRBV28	-	TRBJ2-2	TRBD2	CASLAGGGGELFF	TGTGCCAGCCTTGCGGGAGGTGGCGGGGAGCTGTTTTTT
TRBV28	-	TRBJ1-3	TRBD1	CASSLSGTGAGNTIYF	TGTGCCAGCAGTTTATCCGGGACAGGGGCTGGAAACACCATATATTTT
TRBV7-9	-	TRBJ2-7	TRBD1	CASSYDRARYEQYF	TGTGCCAGCAGCTATGACAGGGCGCGGTACGAGCAGTACTTC